Listed here is a single T cell receptor beta chain. The antigen is undetermined. This sample was included in a study of cytomegalovirus exposure and HLA in healthy donors. Whole-study context: Researchers previously reported finding roughly 120 million unique TCR beta sequences from 150 million to 200 million T cells. Study-wide results and caveats: The number of N-insertions in an Asian-associated ancestry cluster was reportedly below the roughly 670-donor mean in a later analysis.

V shed 5 bases, J shed 6 bases, and the junction held 7 bases outside the gene matches. This CDR3 region has 16 residues. CDR1 is MNHEY and CDR2 is SMNVEV in the germline V gene (reference sequence). Vbeta (60) and Jbeta (13) primers were used in the PCR. Method: immunoSEQ multiplex PCR; TCRdb's copy keeps in-frame clones and lacks some. The sample contains some 140,000 clones, around four fifths of which appear only once. The receptor was isolated from a man in his thirties or forties in good health. The specimen was PBMCs. The chain links TRBV27 to TRBJ2-3, with 14 bases lining up with TRBD2. CDR3 in DNA: TGTGCCAGCAGTCTGTCGGGACTAGCGGGAGAGGATACGCAGTATTTT. Translating gives CASSLSGLAGEDTQYF.